One sample yielded the 26 T cell receptor beta chains listed below, sequenced in a study of T cell responses to AZD1222 COVID-19 vaccine. TCRdb's table, derived via immunoSEQ multiplex PCR, lists solely in-frame clones and lacks some. The data show some 190,000 clones, 80% to 95% seen once. This specimen was peripheral blood, taken 28 days after the second AZD1222 dose. The receptor set was obtained from an adult who received the AZD1222 COVID-19 vaccine.

This chain joins TRBV30 and TRBJ2-7; D might be TRBD1 (5 bases). Germline assignment: CDR1 GTSNPN and CDR2 SVGIG (reference sequence). The CDR3 totals 11 residues. V lost 0 bases to trimming and J lost 5 bases, with 5 bases between them. CDR3 residues: CAWSVGDEQYF. The CDR3 nucleotides read TGTGCCTGGAGTGTAGGGGACGAGCAGTACTTC. The full variable domain, in which reference TRBV30 and TRBJ2-7 provide the parts outside the CDR3, is SQTIHQWPATLVQPVGSPLSLECTVEGTSNPNLYWYRQAAGRGLQLLFYSVGIGQISSEVPQNLSASRPQDRQFILSSKKLLLSDSGFYLCAWSVGDEQYFGPGTRLTVT.

The V gene is TRBV18, the J gene TRBJ1-5; no reliable D call. CDR1 is KGHSH, CDR2 LQKENI, per germline. The ends were cut back, 3 bases at V and 9 bases at J, with 18 bases in the middle. This CDR3 has 15 residues. The CDR3, as DNA: TGTGCCAGCTCACCCCAACCCCCGACGCAAGGGCCCCAGCATTTT. It specifies CASSPQPPTQGPQHF.

The chain combines TRBV21-1 with TRBJ1-1. TRBV21-1 is tagged as a pseudogene. The CDR3 totals 16 residues. CDR3 amino acids: CASSKALGFLNTEAFF. The CDR3 DNA follows: TGTGCCAGCAGCAAAGCGCTCGGATTCTTGAACACTGAAGCTTTCTTT.

The CDR3 nucleotides read TGTGCCAGCAGCCAAGGGCTCCAGACCCAGTACTTC. Translated, it gives CASSQGLQTQYF. This chain connects TRBV3-1 (or the pseudogene TRBV3-2) to TRBJ2-5; D unresolved. This CDR3 spans 12 amino acids. With 1 base removed from V and 6 bases from J, the gap between germline ends came to 6 bases. Germline CDR1 and CDR2: LGHDT and YNNKEL (reference sequence).

The chain combines TRBV28 with TRBJ2-7; 9 nucleotides agree with TRBD2. This CDR3 has 15 residues. V gave up 6 bases and J gave up 1 base; unmatched junction bases: 7. CDR1 and CDR2 (germline): MDHEN, SYDVKM. CDR3 nucleotide sequence: TGTGCCAGCAGGCCCCCCCTAGCGGGATCCTACGAGCAGTACTTC. Its translation is CASRPPLAGSYEQYF.

Details on this clone: The same CDR3 also results from other DNA sequences found in this sample. The rearrangement uses TRBV4-1 and TRBJ2-5; the match to TRBD1 covers 7 bases. The CDR3 runs to 15 residues. V trimming: 4 bases; J trimming: 1 base; junction bases outside the gene matches: 6. Germline V CDR1 and CDR2: MGHRA, YSYEKL. For the CDR3, the DNA is TGCGCCAGCAGCCGAGCCGGGACAGTCCAAGAGACCCAGTACTTC. Translating gives CASSRAGTVQETQYF.

This sequence joins TRBV28 and TRBJ1-4; 8 bases are a match to TRBD1. After removal of 6 bases from V and 8 bases from J, the junction contained 8 bases not matched to a gene. The CDR3 sequence is 14 residues long. Per germline, CDR1 MDHEN and CDR2 SYDVKM. In DNA, the CDR3 is TGTGCCAGCAGGCCTGACAGGGGTATAGAAAAACTGTTTTTT. Translation gives CASRPDRGIEKLFF.

The gene calls are TRBV7-8 and TRBJ2-3; 10 bases map to TRBD2. With V trimmed by 5 bases and J by 4 bases, 9 bases remained unmatched. Germline V CDR1 and CDR2: SGHVS, FQNEAQ. The length of the CDR3 is 16 residues. CDR3 coding DNA: TGTGCCAGCAGCCCGGAGTATCTAGCGGGAGCAGATACGCAGTATTTT. This sequence encodes CASSPEYLAGADTQYF.

This sequence joins TRBV7-3 and TRBJ2-2, with TRBD2 identical over 10 bases. The germline V gene has CDR1 SGHTA and CDR2 FQGTGA. The CDR3 has 14 amino acids. V dropped 8 bases and J dropped 1; count of bases not matched to a gene: 1. The CDR3 protein is CASRLAGNTGELFF. The CDR3 DNA reads TGTGCCAGCCGACTAGCGGGGAACACCGGGGAGCTGTTTTTT.

This sequence joins TRBV6-5 and TRBJ1-6; possible D gene TRBD1, 6 bases. Germline CDR1 and CDR2: MNHEY and SVGAGI. The V end was cut by 8 bases, the J end by 11 bases, with 13 bases between. This CDR3 comprises 12 residues. As DNA, the CDR3 is TGTGCCAGCGGCCGGAGGGACACACCCCTCCACTTT. Translating gives CASGRRDTPLHF.

This clone was seen just once. The chain uses TRBV9 and TRBJ2-5; TRBD1 aligns across 7 bases. The CDR3 runs to 15 residues. From germline, CDR1 is SGDLS and CDR2 YYNGEE. V lost 3 bases and J lost 0; bases outside the gene matches: 5. CDR3 sequence (DNA): TGTGCCAGCAGCGCCCCACAGGGGTACCAAGAGACCCAGTACTTC. Translating it yields CASSAPQGYQETQYF.

The chain uses TRBV19 and TRBJ1-6; no clear D gene. The germline V gene has CDR1 LNHDA and CDR2 SQIVND (reference sequence). Deletions cut 0 bases from V and 0 bases from J, with 9 bases between. The CDR3 extends over 17 amino acids. CDR3 protein: CASSIDSSSSYNSPLHF. The CDR3 coding sequence is TGTGCCAGTAGTATAGATTCGAGCAGCTCCTATAATTCACCCCTCCACTTT.

Written as DNA, the CDR3 is TGTGCCAGCAGGGGGACTAGCGGCACCGGGGAGCTGTTTTTT. As protein: CASRGTSGTGELFF. The V call is TRBV2, the J call TRBJ2-2; 11 bases align to TRBD2. CDR3 length: 14 amino acids. Germline V CDR1 and CDR2: SNHLY, FYNNEI. V shed 6 bases, J shed 4 bases, and the junction held 1 base outside the gene matches.

The chain links TRBV7-8 to TRBJ1-1; D is unresolved. The CDR3 totals 14 residues. Between the trimmed V and J ends, which lost 5 bases and 1 base, there was a span of 11 bases. Germline V gene data show CDR1 as SGHVS and CDR2 as FQNEAQ. The CDR3 loop reads CASSQGPRNTEAFF. Written as DNA, the CDR3 is TGTGCCAGCAGCCAAGGACCGAGGAACACTGAAGCTTTCTTT.

V usage is TRBV3-1 (or the pseudogene TRBV3-2) and J usage is TRBJ1-3, with D unclear. The CDR3 sequence is 15 residues long. Between the trimmed V and J ends, which lost 0 bases and 0 bases, there was a span of 6 bases. CDR1 is LGHDT and CDR2 is YNNKEL in the germline V gene (reference sequence). The CDR3 sequence is CASSQDNGSGNTIYF. The CDR3 coding sequence is TGTGCCAGCAGCCAAGACAACGGCTCTGGAAACACCATATATTTT.

The rearrangement uses TRBV6-2 or TRBV6-3 and TRBJ2-3; D call uncertain. V lost 4 bases and J 2 bases, leaving 7 bases between the germline ends. This CDR3 has 13 residues. Per the germline V gene, CDR1 is MNHEY and CDR2 is SVGEGT. In DNA form, the CDR3 reads TGTGCCAGCAGTTCCCCACCCACAGATACGCAGTATTTT. It translates to CASSSPPTDTQYF.

This chain joins TRBV10-3 and TRBJ2-7, with TRBD2 matching 9 bases. CDR1 and CDR2 from the germline V gene are ENHRY and SYGVKD. The J segment lost 3 bases and the V segment lost 4 bases, leaving 1 base of the junction unmatched. The CDR3 contains 13 residues. The DNA of the CDR3 is TGTGCCATCAGTGGGACTAGCGTCTACGAGCAGTACTTC. It is translated as CAISGTSVYEQYF.

J is TRBJ2-1 and V is TRBV27, with D tentatively TRBD2 (6 bases). The germline V gene has CDR1 MNHEY and CDR2 SMNVEV (reference sequence). V dropped 3 bases and J dropped 1 base, with 13 bases sitting between them. The CDR3 consists of 16 residues. The CDR3 DNA reads TGTGCCAGCAGTTTTCGCGGGGATCGTTCCTACAATGAGCAGTTCTTC. Its translation is CASSFRGDRSYNEQFF.

This sequence joins TRBV5-1 and TRBJ2-7; D remains ambiguous. There are 12 residues in the CDR3. From germline, CDR1 is SGHRS and CDR2 YFSETQ. V lost 4 bases and J 5 bases, leaving 10 bases between the germline ends. This CDR3 reads CASSPPADEQYF. Written as DNA, the CDR3 is TGCGCCAGCAGCCCTCCTGCGGACGAGCAGTACTTC.

This clone has more than one count but fewer than ten. Other DNA sequences of this sample code for an identical CDR3. The chain links TRBV18 to TRBJ1-2, with 7 positions matching TRBD1. Trimming removed 3 bases from V and 4 bases from J; junction bases left unmatched: 5. CDR1 KGHSH and CDR2 LQKENI come from the germline V gene. CDR3 length equals 14 residues. Here the CDR3 DNA reads TGTGCCAGCTCACCGGGGACAGAAGGCTATGGCTACACCTTC. Encoded protein: CASSPGTEGYGYTF.

The chain combines TRBV7-2 with TRBJ1-1, with 7 bases that match TRBD1. Germline loops: CDR1 SGHTA, CDR2 FQGNSA. The V segment lost 5 bases and the J segment 2 bases; nucleotides outside the gene matches: 11. There are 16 residues in the CDR3. The CDR3 region is CASSLQRQGANTEAFF. CDR3 DNA sequence: TGTGCCAGCAGCCTTCAACGACAGGGAGCTAACACTGAAGCTTTCTTT.

J is TRBJ2-7 and V is TRBV7-9; TRBD1 matches 8 bases. Germline CDR1 SEHNR, CDR2 FQNEAQ (reference sequence). The CDR3 is 14 amino acids. The trim removed 0 bases at V and 4 bases at J, leaving 2 bases unmatched. In DNA, the CDR3 is TGTGCCAGCAGCTTAGCGGACAGGGCTTACGAGCAGTACTTC. Amino acids: CASSLADRAYEQYF. The full variable domain, completed using reference TRBV7-9 and TRBJ2-7, is DTGVSQNPRHKITKRGQNVTFRCDPISEHNRLYWYRQTLGQGPEFLTYFQNEAQLEKSRLLSDRFSAERPKGSFSTLEIQRTEQGDSAMYLCASSLADRAYEQYFGPGTRLTVT.

The count of this clone is one. V gene TRBV6-2 or TRBV6-3 combines with J gene TRBJ1-1; no clear D gene. The CDR3 spans 16 residues. The germline V and J ends were trimmed by 2 bases and 0 bases, with 13 bases remaining between them. Germline V CDR1 and CDR2: MNHEY, SVGEGT. CDR3 coding DNA: TGTGCCAGCAGTTACCTGGTGGAGAAGATGAACACTGAAGCTTTCTTT. This translates into CASSYLVEKMNTEAFF.

The gene calls are TRBV5-8 and TRBJ1-5; D call uncertain. The germline V and J ends were trimmed by 5 bases and 5 bases, with 8 bases remaining between them. Per germline, CDR1 SGHTS and CDR2 YDEGEE. This CDR3 is built from 12 residues. The CDR3 region is CASRNIDQPQHF. The CDR3 nucleotides are TGTGCCAGCAGAAACATCGATCAGCCCCAGCATTTT.

This rearrangement joins TRBV10-3 to TRBJ1-2; TRBD1 matches 8 bases. V gave up 6 bases and J gave up 4 bases; unmatched junction bases: 4. This CDR3 is 13 amino acids long. Germline V CDR1 and CDR2: ENHRY, SYGVKD. The CDR3 nucleotides are TGTGCCATCAGCACTACAGGGGGCTATGGCTACACCTTC. This codes for CAISTTGGYGYTF.

The V and J genes are TRBV24-1 and TRBJ2-1; D unclear. This CDR3 spans 12 amino acids. The V end lost 4 bases, the J end lost 10 bases, and 10 bases lay between the germline ends. Germline CDR1 is KGHDR and CDR2 is SFDVKD. Here the CDR3 reads CATSEGRFEQFF. The DNA for the CDR3 is TGTGCCACCAGTGAAGGGCGATTCGAGCAGTTCTTC.